The 26 T cell receptor beta chains given below trace back to one sample, sequenced in a study of cytomegalovirus exposure and HLA in healthy donors. Primers for the PCR totalled 60 Vbeta and 13 Jbeta. The table came from immunoSEQ multiplex PCR; TCRdb's copy has only in-frame clones and leaves some out. The data show about 83,000 clones, with around 76% seen just once and under 6% held by the top ten. The sequencing sample was made of PBMCs. These receptors originate from a man aged 18 to 30 in good health and CMV-seropositive.

This clone was counted once. The V call is TRBV27, the J call TRBJ2-7; TRBD1 aligns across 11 bases. From germline, CDR1 is MNHEY and CDR2 SMNVEV (reference sequence). The CDR3 length is 15 residues. Germline trimming cut 4 bases from V and 1 base from J; bases unmatched to any gene: 3. DNA of the CDR3: TGTGCCAGCAGTTCGGGACAGGGGGAGTCCTACGAGCAGTACTTC. Protein product: CASSSGQGESYEQYF.

This chain uses TRBV18 with TRBJ2-5, with D unresolved. With 2 bases removed from V and 4 bases from J, the gap between germline ends came to 5 bases. The CDR3 contains 12 residues. Germline CDR1 and CDR2: KGHSH and LQKENI. CDR3: CASSPSVETQYF. The CDR3 DNA is TGTGCCAGCTCACCAAGCGTAGAGACCCAGTACTTC.

The rearrangement joins TRBV6-1 to TRBJ2-3; D perhaps matches TRBD1 (6 bases). Trimming took 5 bases from V and 6 from J, leaving 9 bases between them. The CDR3 loop spans 12 amino acids. Germline CDR1 and CDR2: MNHNS and SASEGT. This CDR3 reads CASSRGFDTQYF. DNA of the CDR3: TGTGCCAGCAGTAGGGGGTTCGATACGCAGTATTTT.

The J gene is TRBJ2-2, the V gene TRBV2; 8 bases line up with TRBD1. The CDR3 sequence is 14 residues long. With V trimmed by 7 bases and J by 5 bases, 6 bases remained unmatched. The germline CDR1 and CDR2 sequences are SNHLY and FYNNEI. Written as DNA, the CDR3 is TGTGCCAGCACTGGACAGGGTCAAACCGGGGAGCTGTTTTTT. As protein: CASTGQGQTGELFF.

The chain employs TRBV10-3 and TRBJ2-2, with 9 bases lining up with TRBD2. Germline V CDR1 and CDR2: ENHRY, SYGVKD. V shed 6 bases, J shed 5 bases, and the junction held 10 bases outside the gene matches. CDR3 length: 16 amino acids. The CDR3, as DNA: TGTGCCATCAGGAATAGCGGGAGAAGCGATACCGGGGAGCTGTTTTTT. Encoded protein: CAIRNSGRSDTGELFF.

This chain links TRBV12-5 with TRBJ2-3, with D possibly TRBD1 on 6 matching bases. CDR3 length: 14 residues. Per germline, CDR1 LGHNT and CDR2 FRNRAP. V was pared by 7 bases and J by 0 bases, with 11 bases between. CDR3 sequence (DNA): TGTGCTAGTGTACAGGGACCTAGCACAGATACGCAGTATTTT. Translation gives CASVQGPSTDTQYF.

The chain has TRBV5-1 and TRBJ2-1; 12 bases are a match to TRBD2. V gave up 6 bases and J gave up 6 bases; unmatched junction bases: 13. Germline V gene data show CDR1 as SGHRS and CDR2 as YFSETQ. The CDR3 length is 17 residues. CDR3 sequence reads: CASMTDLSSGRVNEQFF. DNA of the CDR3: TGCGCCAGCATGACAGACCTATCTAGCGGGAGGGTCAATGAGCAGTTCTTC.

The genes are TRBV10-3 and TRBJ1-1; D ambiguous. The V end lost 1 base, the J end lost 1 base, and 7 bases lay between the germline ends. CDR1 and CDR2 (germline): ENHRY, SYGVKD. The CDR3 is 14 residues long. The CDR3 DNA follows: TGTGCCATCAGTGAGTGGCCGGGGAACACTGAAGCTTTCTTT. Amino acid sequence: CAISEWPGNTEAFF.

This clone has just a few counts. J is TRBJ2-1 and V is TRBV10-1; TRBD2 matches 8 bases. Germline V lookup: CDR1 WNHNN, CDR2 SYGVQD (reference sequence). V was clipped by 0 bases and J by 6 bases; unmatched bases: 7. The CDR3 runs 16 residues. DNA of the CDR3: TGCGCCAGCAGTGAGTCGAAACGGGAGGGGTCCAATGAGCAGTTCTTC. Translated: CASSESKREGSNEQFF.

The V and J genes are TRBV5-1 and TRBJ2-7, with D possibly matching TRBD2 (6 bases). Germline V gene sequence: CDR1 SGHRS, CDR2 YFSETQ. There are 14 residues in the CDR3. Trimming pared 0 bases from V and 0 bases from J, leaving 7 bases between. The CDR3 DNA reads as TGCGCCAGCAGCTTGGACGGGAGCTCCTACGAGCAGTACTTC. Protein sequence: CASSLDGSSYEQYF.

The chain is built from TRBV27 and TRBJ1-2, with D possibly being TRBD1 (5 bases). Trimming left V 5 bases short and J 2 bases short, with 9 bases between. The CDR3 sequence is 13 residues long. Per germline, CDR1 MNHEY and CDR2 SMNVEV (reference sequence). The CDR3 region is CASSPRQNYGYTF. Here the CDR3 DNA reads TGTGCCAGCAGTCCGAGACAGAACTATGGCTACACCTTC.

CDR3 bases: TGCGCCAGCGGGCAGACGAGCTCTGGAAACACCATATATTTT. Residues: CASGQTSSGNTIYF. The chain is built from TRBV5-1 and TRBJ1-3; D not certain. The germline CDR1 and CDR2 sequences are SGHRS and YFSETQ. The CDR3 has 14 residues. V lost 7 bases to trimming and J lost 0 bases, with 11 bases between them.

This chain links TRBV7-6 with TRBJ1-5; 12 positions agree with TRBD1. CDR3 size: 15 residues. Germline CDR1 reads SGHVS; CDR2 reads FNYEAQ. With 6 bases clipped from V and 5 bases from J, the junction kept 5 bases outside the gene matches. The CDR3 spells CASSRDRGPDQPQHF. The CDR3 region has the DNA TGTGCCAGCAGTCGGGACAGGGGGCCGGATCAGCCCCAGCATTTT.

This clone was counted once. The CDR3 sequence: CASSQVGLAVSYEQYF. CDR3 sequence (DNA): TGCGCCAGCAGCCAAGTGGGACTAGCGGTCTCCTACGAGCAGTACTTC. This chain links TRBV4-1 with TRBJ2-7; 11 bases agree with TRBD2. Looked up from germline, CDR1 is MGHRA and CDR2 is YSYEKL. CDR3 length: 16 amino acids. J lost 0 bases, V lost 1 base, and 2 bases had no gene match.

The V and J genes are TRBV4-1 and TRBJ1-5, with D tentatively TRBD1 (5 bases). CDR1 and CDR2 from the germline V gene are MGHRA and YSYEKL. The CDR3 consists of 16 residues. V lost 0 bases and J 5 bases, leaving 14 bases between the germline ends. The CDR3: CASSQDWGAGHQPQHF. The CDR3 DNA is TGCGCCAGCAGCCAAGATTGGGGTGCGGGGCATCAGCCCCAGCATTTT.

The gene calls are TRBV4-1 and TRBJ2-7; no clear D. The CDR3 length is 13 residues. Trimming took 0 bases from V and 0 from J, leaving 3 bases between them. Germline V gene sequence: CDR1 MGHRA, CDR2 YSYEKL. The CDR3 nucleotides read TGCGCCAGCAGCCAAGACATCTCCTACGAGCAGTACTTC. It yields the protein CASSQDISYEQYF.

V and J are TRBV28 and TRBJ1-5; D gene uncertain. CDR3 length equals 14 residues. The germline V gene has CDR1 MDHEN and CDR2 SYDVKM. Trimming took 2 bases from V and 0 from J, leaving 5 bases between them. CDR3 in amino acids: CASSLDNSNQPQHF. Written as DNA, the CDR3 is TGTGCCAGCAGTTTAGACAATAGCAATCAGCCCCAGCATTTT.

This clone was counted once. The chain links TRBV7-8 to TRBJ2-3; 13 bases align to TRBD2. This CDR3 contains 15 residues. V shed 8 bases and J 6 bases; nucleotides not matched to a gene: 8. CDR1 and CDR2 (germline): SGHVS, FQNEAQ. CDR3 protein: CASSPGLAGEDTQYF. The CDR3 DNA reads as TGTGCCAGCTCCCCAGGACTAGCGGGAGAGGATACGCAGTATTTT.

The V and J genes are TRBV4-2 and TRBJ1-2, with D possibly TRBD1 on 6 matching bases. V was clipped by 4 bases and J by 3 bases, with 9 bases between them. The CDR3 has 13 amino acids. The germline gives CDR1 LGHNA, CDR2 YNFKEQ. The CDR3 nucleotides are TGTGCCAGCAGCCCACAGGGATACTATGGCTACACCTTC. This translates into CASSPQGYYGYTF.

The chain is built from TRBV9 and TRBJ2-2; 10 nucleotides agree with TRBD1. The CDR3 has 17 amino acids. Germline assignment: CDR1 SGDLS and CDR2 YYNGEE. V lost 0 bases, J lost 6 bases, and 8 bases stayed unmatched. The CDR3 region is CASSVGGQGIFPGELFF. The CDR3, as DNA: TGTGCCAGCAGCGTAGGGGGACAGGGGATCTTCCCCGGGGAGCTGTTTTTT.

The chain has TRBV10-1 and TRBJ2-7; 9 bases agree with TRBD1. The CDR3 is 16 residues long. Trimming took 5 bases from V and 2 from J; bases not matched to a gene: 10. Germline CDR1 reads WNHNN; CDR2 reads SYGVQD (reference sequence). The CDR3 region is CASSYCRDRATYEQYF. The CDR3 region has the DNA TGCGCCAGCAGTTATTGTCGGGACAGGGCCACCTACGAGCAGTACTTC.

The genes are TRBV5-4 and TRBJ2-1; perhaps TRBD2 as D (6 bases). CDR1 is SGHNT, CDR2 YYREEE, per germline (reference sequence). This CDR3 has 20 amino acids. Trimming cost V 6 bases and J 10 bases, with 38 bases left between them. CDR3 loop: CASTHRRAHNETSSWREQFF. DNA of the CDR3: TGTGCCAGCACCCACAGGAGGGCCCACAACGAGACTAGTTCGTGGAGGGAGCAGTTCTTC.

J is TRBJ2-3 and V is TRBV7-8, with 9 bases matching TRBD2. V shed 4 bases and J 2 bases; nucleotides not matched to a gene: 7. Looked up from germline, CDR1 is SGHVS and CDR2 is FQNEAQ. The CDR3 consists of 16 residues. CDR3 protein: CASSSRAGGFTDTQYF. CDR3 DNA: TGTGCCAGCAGCTCGAGGGCGGGAGGGTTCACAGATACGCAGTATTTT.

The gene calls are TRBV15 and TRBJ1-2; a possible D gene is TRBD1 (5 bases). The V gene's germline CDR1 is LNHNV and CDR2 YYDKDF (reference sequence). Trimming shortened V by 0 bases and J by 4 bases, and 9 bases separated the two germline ends. The CDR3 runs to 14 residues. DNA for the CDR3: TGTGCCACCAGCAGAGATCTAGGGGTCTATGGCTACACCTTC. It yields the protein CATSRDLGVYGYTF.

The sample holds a few counts of this clone. The chain recombines TRBV19 with TRBJ1-2, with 8 bases fitting TRBD1. From germline, CDR1 is LNHDA and CDR2 SQIVND (reference sequence). The junction had 11 bases not matched to a gene; V was cut back by 7 bases and J by 10 bases. The CDR3 runs 13 residues. The CDR3 region is CASIGWGRGLYTF. CDR3 DNA: TGTGCCAGTATAGGTTGGGGCAGGGGGCTCTACACCTTC.

This chain uses TRBV18 with TRBJ1-5; D gene unclear. The germline CDR1 and CDR2 sequences are KGHSH and LQKENI. This CDR3 region has 13 residues. The V gene lost 3 bases and the J gene lost 7 bases, with 10 bases spanning the gap. CDR3 in amino acids: CASSPNGVQPQHF. For the CDR3, the DNA is TGTGCCAGCTCACCGAACGGTGTCCAGCCCCAGCATTTT.